This T cell receptor (beta chain) was sequenced in a study of T cells in Graves' hyperthyroidism and ophthalmopathy. General study findings and limits: In simple terms, a model built on 13 V-J features told ophthalmopathy apart from stable hyperthyroidism.

RNA transcripts provided the source from which TCR beta CDR3 regions were amplified. Primed by the HTBI set, a first-round RT-PCR was run on the TCR CDR3. TCRdb re-derived calls from the multiplex PCR reads in MiXCR, one entry per CDR3 protein. The table includes 700,000 or so distinct CDR3 sequences, about 17% detected once. The CDR3 extends over 14 amino acids. CDR1 SGHVS and CDR2 FQNEAQ come from the germline V gene. Turning to this clonotype: Its target is not known.

Hyperthyroidism, newly diagnosed and lasting under 2 months, affected patients aged 18 to 65. For the diagnoses, clinical symptoms, serum thyroxine and TRAb, thyroid ultrasound and orbital computed tomography were used. The chain joins TRBV7-8 to TRBJ2-2, with a possible D match to TRBD2 (6 bases). The source material was blood. The receptor comes from a man aged 18 to 35 with Graves' hyperthyroidism. CDR3 amino acids: CGGVGEGNTGELFF. In DNA, the CDR3 is TGTGGCGGGGTGGGAGAGGGGAACACCGGGGAGCTGTTTTTT. Looking up the rest from reference TRBV7-8 and TRBJ2-2 gives the full variable domain: GAGVSQSPRYKVAKRGQDVALRCDPISGHVSLFWYQQALGQGPEFLTYFQNEAQLDKSGLPSDRFFAERPEGSVSTLKIQRTQQEDSAVYLCGGVGEGNTGELFFGEGSRLTVL.